This T cell receptor beta chain emerged from a study of cytomegalovirus exposure and HLA in healthy donors. Study-wide findings and caveats: When a later analysis was performed, an Asian-associated ancestry cluster reportedly had fewer N-insertions than the approximately 680-donor mean.

The CDR3 consists of 18 residues. Germline assignment: CDR1 MGHRA and CDR2 YSYEKL. A word on this clone: Antigen unknown.

Both 60 Vbeta primers and 13 Jbeta primers went into the PCR. Sequenced by immunoSEQ multiplex PCR; TCRdb stores in-frame clones only, minus some. The data show 200,000 to 250,000 clones, around 80% seen once. This sequence joins TRBV4-1 and TRBJ2-5, with 11 positions matching TRBD1. The last part of the DNA fits TRBJ2-7 better; the J call may be wrong. This receptor was identified in a man aged 45-65 years in good health and CMV-seronegative. Sequencing was carried out using PBMCs. DNA for the CDR3: TGCGCCAGCAGCCAAGCCTCCTCCCCGGGACAGGGGGTTCCCGAGCAGTACTTC. This codes for CASSQASSPGQGVPEQYF.